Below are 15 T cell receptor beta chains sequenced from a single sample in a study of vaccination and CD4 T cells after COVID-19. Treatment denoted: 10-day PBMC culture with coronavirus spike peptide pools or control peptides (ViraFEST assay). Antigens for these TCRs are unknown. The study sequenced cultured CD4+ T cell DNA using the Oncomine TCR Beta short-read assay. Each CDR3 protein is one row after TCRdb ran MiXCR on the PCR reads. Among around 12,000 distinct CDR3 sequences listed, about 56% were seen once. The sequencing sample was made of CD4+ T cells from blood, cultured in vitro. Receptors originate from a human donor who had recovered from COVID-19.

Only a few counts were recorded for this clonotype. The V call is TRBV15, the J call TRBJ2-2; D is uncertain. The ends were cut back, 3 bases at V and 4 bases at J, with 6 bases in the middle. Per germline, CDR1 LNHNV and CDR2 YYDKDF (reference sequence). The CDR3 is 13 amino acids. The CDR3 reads CATSRLITGELFF. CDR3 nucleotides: TGTGCCACCAGCAGGTTAATCACCGGGGAGCTGTTTTTT.

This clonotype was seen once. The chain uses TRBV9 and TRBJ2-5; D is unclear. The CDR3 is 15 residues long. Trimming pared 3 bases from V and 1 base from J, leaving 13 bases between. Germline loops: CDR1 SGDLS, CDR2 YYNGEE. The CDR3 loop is CASSDWGGGQETQYF. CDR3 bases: TGTGCCAGCAGCGACTGGGGTGGCGGCCAAGAGACCCAGTACTTC.

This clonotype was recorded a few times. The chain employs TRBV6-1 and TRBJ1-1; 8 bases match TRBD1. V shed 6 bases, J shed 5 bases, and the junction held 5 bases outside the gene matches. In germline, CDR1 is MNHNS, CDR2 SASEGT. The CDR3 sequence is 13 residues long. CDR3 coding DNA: TGTGCCAGCAGAGACAGGGGTGGTACTGAAGCTTTCTTT. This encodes CASRDRGGTEAFF.

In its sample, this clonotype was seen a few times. DNA of the CDR3: TGTGCCAGCAGTCCTCCCCTCAGCTCTTTTTACTATGGCTACACCTTC. This translates into CASSPPLSSFYYGYTF. The rearrangement joins TRBV28 to TRBJ1-2, with D unresolved. The CDR3 runs to 16 residues. V gave up 5 bases and J gave up 3 bases, with 19 bases separating them. Germline V CDR1 and CDR2: MDHEN, SYDVKM.

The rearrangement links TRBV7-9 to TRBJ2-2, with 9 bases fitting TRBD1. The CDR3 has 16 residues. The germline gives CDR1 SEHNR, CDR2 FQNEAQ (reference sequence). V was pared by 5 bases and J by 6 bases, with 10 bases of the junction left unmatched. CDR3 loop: CASSLRQGGFSGELFF. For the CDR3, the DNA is TGTGCCAGCAGCCTCAGACAGGGGGGGTTTTCCGGGGAGCTGTTTTTT.

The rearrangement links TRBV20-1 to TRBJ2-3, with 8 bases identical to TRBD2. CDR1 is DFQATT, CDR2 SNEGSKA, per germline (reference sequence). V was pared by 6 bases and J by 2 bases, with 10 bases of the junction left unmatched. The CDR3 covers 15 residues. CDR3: CSALGLAGFTDTQYF. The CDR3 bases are TGCAGTGCGCTCGGACTAGCCGGCTTCACAGATACGCAGTATTTT.

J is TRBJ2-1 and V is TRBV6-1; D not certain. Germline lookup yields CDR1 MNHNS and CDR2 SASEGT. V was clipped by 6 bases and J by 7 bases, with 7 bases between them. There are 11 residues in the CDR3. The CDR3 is CASSLENEQFF. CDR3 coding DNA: TGTGCCAGCAGCCTGGAGAATGAGCAGTTCTTC.

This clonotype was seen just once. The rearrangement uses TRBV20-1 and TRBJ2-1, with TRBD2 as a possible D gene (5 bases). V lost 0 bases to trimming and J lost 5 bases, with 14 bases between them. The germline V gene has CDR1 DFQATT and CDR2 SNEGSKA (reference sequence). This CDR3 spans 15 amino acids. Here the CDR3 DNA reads TGCAGTGCTAGAGATTTGCGTAGCGCTCACAATGAGCAGTTCTTC. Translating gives CSARDLRSAHNEQFF.

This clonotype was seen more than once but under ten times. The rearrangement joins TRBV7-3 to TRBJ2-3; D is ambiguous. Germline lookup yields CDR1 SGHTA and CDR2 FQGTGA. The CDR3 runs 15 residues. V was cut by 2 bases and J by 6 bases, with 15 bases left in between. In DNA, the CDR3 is TGTGCCAGCAGCTTATCTTCCCTTCTCCCTGATACGCAGTATTTT. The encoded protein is CASSLSSLLPDTQYF.

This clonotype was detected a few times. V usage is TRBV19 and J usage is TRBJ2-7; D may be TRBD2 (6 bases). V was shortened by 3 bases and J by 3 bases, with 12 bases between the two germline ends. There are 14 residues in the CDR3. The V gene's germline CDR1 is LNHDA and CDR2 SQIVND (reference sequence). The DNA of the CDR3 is TGTGCCAGTAGTATCGGGGCGGGATACTACGAGCAGTACTTC. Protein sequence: CASSIGAGYYEQYF. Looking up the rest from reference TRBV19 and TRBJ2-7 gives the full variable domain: DGGITQSPKYLFRKEGQNVTLSCEQNLNHDAMYWYRQDPGQGLRLIYYSQIVNDFQKGDIAEGYSVSREKKESFPLTVTSAQKNPTAFYLCASSIGAGYYEQYFGPGTRLTVT.

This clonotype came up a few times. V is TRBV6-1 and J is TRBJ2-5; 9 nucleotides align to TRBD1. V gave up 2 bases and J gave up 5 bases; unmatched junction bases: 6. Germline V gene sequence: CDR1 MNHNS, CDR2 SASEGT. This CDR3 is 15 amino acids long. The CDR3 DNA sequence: TGTGCCAGCAGTGAACAAGGGGACAGGGTTGAGACCCAGTACTTC. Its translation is CASSEQGDRVETQYF.

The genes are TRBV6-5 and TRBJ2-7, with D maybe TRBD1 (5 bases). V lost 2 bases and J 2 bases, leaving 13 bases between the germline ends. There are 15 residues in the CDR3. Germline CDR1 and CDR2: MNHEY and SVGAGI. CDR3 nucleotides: TGTGCCAGCAGTTACAGGGTGCAGGGAACCTACGAGCAGTACTTC. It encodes CASSYRVQGTYEQYF.

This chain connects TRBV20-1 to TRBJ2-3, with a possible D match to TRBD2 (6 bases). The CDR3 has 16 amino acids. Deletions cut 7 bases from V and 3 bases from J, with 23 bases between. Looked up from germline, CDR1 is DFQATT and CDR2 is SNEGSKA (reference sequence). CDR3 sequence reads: CSDGSGSSGGTDTQYF. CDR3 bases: TGCAGTGACGGCAGCGGGTCTTCGGGCGGGACAGATACGCAGTATTTT.

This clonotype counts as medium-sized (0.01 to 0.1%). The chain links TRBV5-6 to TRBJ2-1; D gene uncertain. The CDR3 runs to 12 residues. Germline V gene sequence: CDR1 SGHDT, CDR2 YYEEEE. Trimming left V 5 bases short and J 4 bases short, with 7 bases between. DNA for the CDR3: TGTGCCAGCAGGGCTAGATACAATGAGCAGTTCTTC. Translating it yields CASRARYNEQFF.

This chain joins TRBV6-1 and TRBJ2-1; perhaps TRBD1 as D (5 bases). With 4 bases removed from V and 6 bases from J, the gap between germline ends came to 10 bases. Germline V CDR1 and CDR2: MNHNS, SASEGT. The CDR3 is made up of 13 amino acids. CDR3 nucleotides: TGTGCCAGCAGTGTGTTTGGGGCCAATGAGCAGTTCTTC. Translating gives CASSVFGANEQFF.